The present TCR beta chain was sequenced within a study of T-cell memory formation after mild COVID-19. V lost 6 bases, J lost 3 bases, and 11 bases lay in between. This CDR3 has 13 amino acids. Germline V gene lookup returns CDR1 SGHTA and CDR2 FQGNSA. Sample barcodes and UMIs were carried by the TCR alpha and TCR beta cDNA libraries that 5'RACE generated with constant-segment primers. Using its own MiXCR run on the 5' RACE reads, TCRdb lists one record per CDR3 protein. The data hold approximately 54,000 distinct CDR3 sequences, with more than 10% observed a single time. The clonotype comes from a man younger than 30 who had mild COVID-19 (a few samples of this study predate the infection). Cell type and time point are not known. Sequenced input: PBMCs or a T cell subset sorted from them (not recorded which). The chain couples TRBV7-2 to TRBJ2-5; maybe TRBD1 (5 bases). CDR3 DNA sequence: TGTGCCAGCAGAGTACTCAGGGAAGAGACCCAGTACTTC. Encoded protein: CASRVLREETQYF.